This T cell receptor (beta chain) emerged from a study of blood T cell repertoires in COVID-19. Across the whole study: Whether acute or convalescent, the COVID-19 samples came from the United States, Italy and Spain. Sample material is recorded as cDNA or gDNA derived from T cells, B-cell-depleted T cells, or PBMCs.

This CDR3 spans 12 amino acids. CDR1 is DFQATT, CDR2 SNEGSKA, per germline (reference sequence). On this clone: One end of the junction does not line up with germline, which may come from a read error.

In the source study's methods: By means of reference gene primer amplification, nucleated cell counts were estimated. Only in-frame clones appear in the TCRdb table, and some are missing; sequencing was by immunoSEQ multiplex PCR. That table gives V, J and clone size, and the DNA gave D and trimming. The sample includes about 170,000 clones, around 82% of them seen just once. Input material: peripheral blood. The rearrangement joins TRBV20-1 to TRBJ1-2; tentatively, D is TRBD1 (6 bases). The TCR originated in a woman in her sixties or seventies who had recovered from COVID-19. The CDR3 sequence is CSASVGQGRLSF. CDR3 DNA: TGCAGTGCTAGTGTAGGGCAGGGGCGGCTCTCCTTC.